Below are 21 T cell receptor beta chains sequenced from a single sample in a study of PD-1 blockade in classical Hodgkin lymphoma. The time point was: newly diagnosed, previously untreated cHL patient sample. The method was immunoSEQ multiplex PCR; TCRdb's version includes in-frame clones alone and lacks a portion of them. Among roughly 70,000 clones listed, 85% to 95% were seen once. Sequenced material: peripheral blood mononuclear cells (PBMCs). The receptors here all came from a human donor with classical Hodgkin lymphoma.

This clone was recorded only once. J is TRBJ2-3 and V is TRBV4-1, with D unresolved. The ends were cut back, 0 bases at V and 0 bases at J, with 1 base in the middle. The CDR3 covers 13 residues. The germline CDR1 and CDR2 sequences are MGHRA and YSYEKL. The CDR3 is CASSQDSTDTQYF. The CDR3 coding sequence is TGCGCCAGCAGCCAAGACAGCACAGATACGCAGTATTTT.

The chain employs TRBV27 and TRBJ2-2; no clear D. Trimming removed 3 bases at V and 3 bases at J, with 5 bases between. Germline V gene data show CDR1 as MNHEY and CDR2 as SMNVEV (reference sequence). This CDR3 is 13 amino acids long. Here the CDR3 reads CASSFWDTGELFF. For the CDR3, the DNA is TGTGCCAGCAGTTTCTGGGACACCGGGGAGCTGTTTTTT.

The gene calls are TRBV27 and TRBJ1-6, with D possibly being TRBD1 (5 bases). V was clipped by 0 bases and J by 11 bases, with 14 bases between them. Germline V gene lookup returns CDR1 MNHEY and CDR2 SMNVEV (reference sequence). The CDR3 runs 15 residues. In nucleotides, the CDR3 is TGTGCCAGCAGTTTATCTCACCGGGGACGCGCACCCCTCCACTTT. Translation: CASSLSHRGRAPLHF.

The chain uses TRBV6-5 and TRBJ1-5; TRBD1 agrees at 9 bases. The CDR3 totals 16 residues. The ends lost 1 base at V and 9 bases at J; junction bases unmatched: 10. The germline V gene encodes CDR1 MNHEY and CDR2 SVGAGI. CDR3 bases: TGTGCCAGCAGTTACTTGGTCGGGACAGGGACTGGGCCCCAGCATTTT. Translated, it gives CASSYLVGTGTGPQHF.

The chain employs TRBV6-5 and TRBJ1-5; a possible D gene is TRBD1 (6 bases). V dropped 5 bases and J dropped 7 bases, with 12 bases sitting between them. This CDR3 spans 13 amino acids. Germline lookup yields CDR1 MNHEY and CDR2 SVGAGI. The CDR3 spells CASSQGRGQPQHF. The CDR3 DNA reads TGTGCCAGCAGTCAGGGGAGAGGACAGCCCCAGCATTTT.

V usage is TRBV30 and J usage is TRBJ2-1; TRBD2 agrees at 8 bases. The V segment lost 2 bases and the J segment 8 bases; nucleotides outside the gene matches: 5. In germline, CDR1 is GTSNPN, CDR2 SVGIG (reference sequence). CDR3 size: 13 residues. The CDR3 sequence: CAWSPRLAHEQFF. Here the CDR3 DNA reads TGTGCCTGGAGTCCAAGACTAGCGCATGAGCAGTTCTTC.

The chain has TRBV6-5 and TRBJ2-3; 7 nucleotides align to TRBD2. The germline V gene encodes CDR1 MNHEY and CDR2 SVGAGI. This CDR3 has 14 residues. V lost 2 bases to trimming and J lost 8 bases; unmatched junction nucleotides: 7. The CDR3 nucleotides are TGTGCCAGCAGTTACGGCATGTGGGAGGGTACGCAGTATTTT. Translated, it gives CASSYGMWEGTQYF.

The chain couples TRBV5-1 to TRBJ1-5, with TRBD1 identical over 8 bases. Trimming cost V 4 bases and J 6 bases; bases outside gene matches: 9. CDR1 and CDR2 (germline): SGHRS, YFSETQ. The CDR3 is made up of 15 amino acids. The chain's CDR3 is CASSTGTGNGQPQHF. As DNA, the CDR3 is TGCGCCAGCAGCACCGGGACAGGAAACGGTCAGCCCCAGCATTTT.

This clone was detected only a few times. The CDR3 here is CAINRARTETQYF. The CDR3, as DNA: TGTGCCATCAATCGGGCGCGGACAGAGACCCAGTACTTC. V usage is TRBV10-3 and J usage is TRBJ2-5; D remains ambiguous. Germline V lookup: CDR1 ENHRY, CDR2 SYGVKD. V was pared by 7 bases and J by 4 bases, with 13 bases between. The CDR3 runs to 13 residues.

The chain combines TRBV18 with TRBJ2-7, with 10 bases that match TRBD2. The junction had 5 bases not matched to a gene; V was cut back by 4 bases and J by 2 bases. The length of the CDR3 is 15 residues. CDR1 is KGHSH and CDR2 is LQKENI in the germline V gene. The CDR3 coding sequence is TGTGCCAGCTCACAACAGCGGGAGGGAGCCTACGAGCAGTACTTC. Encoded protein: CASSQQREGAYEQYF.

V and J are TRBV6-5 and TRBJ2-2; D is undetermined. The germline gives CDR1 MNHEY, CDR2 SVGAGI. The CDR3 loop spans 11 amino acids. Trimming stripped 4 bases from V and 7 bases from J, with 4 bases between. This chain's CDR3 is CASSFGGELFF. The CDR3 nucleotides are TGTGCCAGCAGTTTCGGCGGGGAGCTGTTTTTT.

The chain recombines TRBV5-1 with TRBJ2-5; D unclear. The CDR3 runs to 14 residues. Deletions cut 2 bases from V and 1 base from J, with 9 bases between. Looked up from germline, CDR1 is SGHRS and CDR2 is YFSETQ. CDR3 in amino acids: CASSFVGFQETQYF. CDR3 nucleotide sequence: TGCGCCAGCAGCTTCGTAGGATTCCAAGAGACCCAGTACTTC.

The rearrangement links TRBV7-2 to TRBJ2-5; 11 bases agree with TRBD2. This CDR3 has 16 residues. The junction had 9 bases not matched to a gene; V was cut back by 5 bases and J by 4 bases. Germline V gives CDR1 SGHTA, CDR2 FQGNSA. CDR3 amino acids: CASSPRLAGYSETQYF. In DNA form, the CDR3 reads TGTGCCAGCAGCCCTAGACTAGCGGGATACTCAGAGACCCAGTACTTC.

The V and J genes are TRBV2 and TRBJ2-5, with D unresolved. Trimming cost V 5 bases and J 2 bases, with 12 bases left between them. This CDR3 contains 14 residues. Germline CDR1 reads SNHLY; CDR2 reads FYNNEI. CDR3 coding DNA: TGTGCCAGCAGTCCGGGCTCCGCACAAGAGACCCAGTACTTC. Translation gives CASSPGSAQETQYF.

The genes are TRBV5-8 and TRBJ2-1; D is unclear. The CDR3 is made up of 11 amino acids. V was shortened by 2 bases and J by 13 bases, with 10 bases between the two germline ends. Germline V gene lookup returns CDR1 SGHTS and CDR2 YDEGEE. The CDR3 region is CASSFSGDQFF. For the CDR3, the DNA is TGTGCCAGCAGCTTTAGTGGAGATCAGTTCTTC.

CDR3 nucleotides: TGTGCCAGCAGCTCGCGTTGGGAGAGGTTGGACAGGGGAGAGACCCAGTACTTC. Its protein is CASSSRWERLDRGETQYF. The chain employs TRBV7-2 and TRBJ2-5, with TRBD1 identical over 9 bases. The CDR3 is made up of 18 amino acids. The V and J ends lost 4 bases and 4 bases, in that order; junction bases with no gene match: 16. Germline CDR1 and CDR2: SGHTA and FQGNSA.

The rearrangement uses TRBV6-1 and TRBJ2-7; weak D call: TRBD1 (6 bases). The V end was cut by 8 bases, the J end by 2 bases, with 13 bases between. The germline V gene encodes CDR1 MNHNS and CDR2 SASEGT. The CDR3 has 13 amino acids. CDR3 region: CASSTGHPYEQYF. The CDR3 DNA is TGTGCCAGCTCGACGGGACACCCCTACGAGCAGTACTTC.

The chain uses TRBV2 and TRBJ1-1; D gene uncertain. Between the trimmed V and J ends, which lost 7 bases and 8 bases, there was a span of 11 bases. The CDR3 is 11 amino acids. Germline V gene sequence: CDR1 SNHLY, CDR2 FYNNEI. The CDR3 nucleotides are TGTGCCAGCACCGCGGAGGTCGAAGCTTTCTTT. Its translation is CASTAEVEAFF. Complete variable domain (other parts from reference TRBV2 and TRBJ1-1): EPEVTQTPSHQVTQMGQEVILRCVPISNHLYFYWYRQILGQKVEFLVSFYNNEISEKSEIFDDQFSVERPDGSNFTLKIRSTKLEDSAMYFCASTAEVEAFFGQGTRLTVV.

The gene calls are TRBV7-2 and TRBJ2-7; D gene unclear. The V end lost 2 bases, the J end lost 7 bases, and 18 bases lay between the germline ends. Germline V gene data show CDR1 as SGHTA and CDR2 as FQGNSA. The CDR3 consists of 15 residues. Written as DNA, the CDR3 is TGTGCCAGCAGCTTAAGGACGACCGGTTCGTGGGAGCAGTACTTC. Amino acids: CASSLRTTGSWEQYF.

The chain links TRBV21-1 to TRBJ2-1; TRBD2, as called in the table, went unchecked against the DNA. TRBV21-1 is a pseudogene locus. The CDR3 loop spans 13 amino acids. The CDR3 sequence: CASSKKRGEEQFF. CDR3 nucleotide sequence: TGTGCCAGCAGCAAAAAGCGGGGAGAGGAGCAGTTCTTC.

The CDR3 spells CASSKGTGGDTQYF. The CDR3 DNA reads TGTGCCAGCAGCAAAGGGACAGGGGGTGATACGCAGTATTTT. The chain is built from TRBV7-3 and TRBJ2-3, with TRBD1 matching 11 bases. The germline gives CDR1 SGHTA, CDR2 FQGTGA. This CDR3 has 14 residues. With 5 bases clipped from V and 6 bases from J, the junction kept 4 bases outside the gene matches. The full variable domain, completed using reference TRBV7-3 and TRBJ2-3, is GAGVSQTPSNKVTEKGKYVELRCDPISGHTALYWYRQSLGQGPEFLIYFQGTGAADDSGLPNDRFFAVRPEGSVSTLKIQRTERGDSAVYLCASSKGTGGDTQYFGPGTRLTVL.